Listed here are 32 T cell receptor beta chains from one sample, sequenced in a study of T cell repertoires in cytomegalovirus infection. One entry per CDR3 protein results from TCRdb running MiXCR on the reads. The repertoire includes about 400,000 distinct CDR3 sequences, roughly 20% of them detected once, and around 9.3% sits in the top ten. Source material: PBMCs. These TCRs come from a human donor in good health (CMV status not recorded). Some clones in this sample may be carry-over from other donors' samples.

This clonotype was recorded at least ten times. The chain employs TRBV7-2 and TRBJ2-3, with D tentatively TRBD2 (5 bases). CDR1 and CDR2 from the germline V gene are SGHTA and FQGNSA. Trimming removed 1 base from V and 2 bases from J, with 13 bases in between. The CDR3 runs 16 residues. This CDR3 reads CASSLEPTRLTDTQYF. Here the CDR3 DNA reads TGTGCCAGCAGCTTAGAGCCAACTAGACTCACAGATACGCAGTATTTT.

This clonotype was detected only once. This CDR3 is CASLRDRGDYGYTF. The CDR3 coding sequence is TGTGCCAGCCTCCGGGACAGGGGAGACTATGGCTACACCTTC. This sequence joins TRBV28 and TRBJ1-2; the match to TRBD1 covers 10 bases. The germline V gene has CDR1 MDHEN and CDR2 SYDVKM. This CDR3 spans 14 amino acids. Trimming took 8 bases from V and 3 from J; bases not matched to a gene: 6.

This clonotype was found a few times. V gene TRBV5-1 combines with J gene TRBJ1-1; D is perhaps TRBD1 (5 bases). Germline CDR1 is SGHRS and CDR2 is YFSETQ. This CDR3 has 15 amino acids. V lost 2 bases, J lost 1 base, and 12 bases lay in between. In DNA form, the CDR3 reads TGCGCCAGCAGCTTATCGGGACCTCCGAACACTGAAGCTTTCTTT. Its translation: CASSLSGPPNTEAFF.

The gene calls are TRBV5-1 and TRBJ2-1; D might be TRBD2 (6 bases). Germline V gene lookup returns CDR1 SGHRS and CDR2 YFSETQ. Between the trimmed V and J ends, which lost 0 bases and 8 bases, there was a span of 15 bases. This CDR3 contains 15 residues. The CDR3, as DNA: TGCGCCAGCAGCTTGGCTATTAGGGCTAGCGATGAGCAGTTCTTC. It is translated as CASSLAIRASDEQFF.

The rearrangement joins TRBV5-6 to TRBJ2-3; no clear D. CDR1 SGHDT and CDR2 YYEEEE come from the germline V gene. Trimming pared 0 bases from V and 4 bases from J, leaving 15 bases between. The CDR3 is 16 amino acids. DNA of the CDR3: TGTGCCAGCAGCTTGGACTCTCTCCCGTCCCCAGATACGCAGTATTTT. Residues: CASSLDSLPSPDTQYF.

The chain's CDR3 is CASSVTGVSLDPQHF. As DNA, the CDR3 is TGTGCCAGTAGTGTAACAGGGGTATCCCTAGATCCCCAGCATTTT. This chain links TRBV19 with TRBJ1-5; 7 nucleotides match TRBD1. With 5 bases clipped from V and 10 bases from J, the junction kept 14 bases outside the gene matches. CDR1 and CDR2 from the germline V gene are LNHDA and SQIVND (reference sequence). CDR3 size: 15 residues.

This clonotype was counted ten times or more. The genes are TRBV11-2 and TRBJ2-1; 8 nucleotides line up with TRBD2. The CDR3 totals 13 residues. J was trimmed by 8 bases and V by 4 bases; bases with no gene match: 4. Germline CDR1 SGHAT, CDR2 FQNNGV. The CDR3 DNA sequence: TGTGCCAGCAGCTCCCGGGAGGGGTATGAGCAGTTCTTC. It is translated as CASSSREGYEQFF.

The sample holds a few counts of this clonotype. The chain uses TRBV12-3 or TRBV12-4 and TRBJ1-4, with D perhaps matching TRBD1 (5 bases). Between the trimmed V and J ends, which lost 5 bases and 7 bases, there was a span of 17 bases. There are 15 residues in the CDR3. The DNA for the CDR3 is TGTGCCAGCAGTCCCGGCCGGGGGGAGGCTGAAAAACTGTTTTTT. It translates to CASSPGRGEAEKLFF.

This clonotype has a count of ten or more. The chain links TRBV6-1 to TRBJ1-1; D uncertain. CDR3 length: 14 residues. In germline, CDR1 is MNHNS, CDR2 SASEGT. Trimming cost V 6 bases and J 4 bases, with 15 bases left between them. Written as DNA, the CDR3 is TGTGCCAGCAGAATGGGATTCTCGAGCACTGAAGCTTTCTTT. It is translated as CASRMGFSSTEAFF.

This clonotype was recorded at least ten times. J is TRBJ1-1 and V is TRBV11-2; no definite D call. V lost 6 bases and J 5 bases, leaving 19 bases between the germline ends. The germline CDR1 and CDR2 sequences are SGHAT and FQNNGV. This CDR3 contains 15 residues. Here the CDR3 reads CASSQAGPLGTEAFF. The CDR3 nucleotides are TGTGCCAGCAGTCAAGCGGGCCCCTTGGGGACTGAAGCTTTCTTT. The whole variable domain, remainder taken from reference TRBV11-2 and TRBJ1-1, is EAGVAQSPRYKIIEKRQSVAFWCNPISGHATLYWYQQILGQGPKLLIQFQNNGVVDDSQLPKDRFSAERLKGVDSTLKIQPAKLEDSAVYLCASSQAGPLGTEAFFGQGTRLTVV.

The chain has TRBV5-5 and TRBJ2-1; the D gene is possibly TRBD2 (6 bases). V gave up 3 bases and J gave up 8 bases, with 15 bases separating them. Germline lookup yields CDR1 SGHKS and CDR2 YYEKEE (reference sequence). This CDR3 is 14 amino acids long. The CDR3 DNA reads TGTGCCAGCAGCTCTTTGACTAGTTTGGATGAGCAGTTCTTC. Translating gives CASSSLTSLDEQFF. The variable domain in full, with the rest retrieved from reference TRBV5-5 and TRBJ2-1, is DAGVTQSPTHLIKTRGQQVTLRCSPISGHKSVSWYQQVLGQGPQFIFQYYEKEERGRGNFPDRFSARQFPNYSSELNVNALLLGDSALYLCASSSLTSLDEQFFGPGTRLTVL.

With regard to this clonotype: A single base separates this from a much larger clone, so it may be a read error. CDR3 bases: TGTGCCAGCAGCCCCGGGACAGCCAAAAACATTCAGTACTTC. It encodes CASSPGTAKNIQYF. The V call is TRBV7-2, the J call TRBJ2-4; D assignment may be TRBD1 or TRBD2 (5 bases each). Germline V gene lookup returns CDR1 SGHTA and CDR2 FQGNSA. The CDR3 spans 14 residues. The ends were cut back, 5 bases at V and 0 bases at J, with 8 bases in the middle.

This clonotype was detected only a few times. The chain recombines TRBV19 with TRBJ1-1, with unresolved D. Trimming removed 7 bases at V and 3 bases at J, with 6 bases between. This CDR3 region has 11 residues. CDR1 LNHDA and CDR2 SQIVND come from the germline V gene (reference sequence). The CDR3 DNA is TGTGCCAGTACGACTGACACTGAAGCTTTCTTT. This gives the protein CASTTDTEAFF.

This clonotype was detected only a few times. The V call is TRBV5-4, the J call TRBJ1-4, with 8 bases that match TRBD1. Trimming took 3 bases from V and 6 from J; bases not matched to a gene: 7. This CDR3 spans 15 amino acids. Per germline, CDR1 SGHNT and CDR2 YYREEE (reference sequence). The DNA for the CDR3 is TGTGCCAGCAGCTCGAGGACAGGGAGGGATGAAAAACTGTTTTTT. Translation gives CASSSRTGRDEKLFF.

This clonotype was detected a few times. The chain is built from TRBV7-9 and TRBJ2-1; D unresolved. Deletions cut 5 bases from V and 8 bases from J, with 22 bases between. Germline lookup yields CDR1 SEHNR and CDR2 FQNEAQ (reference sequence). The CDR3 is 16 amino acids. CDR3 region: CASSPPYRPSIDEQFF. The DNA of the CDR3 is TGTGCCAGCAGCCCTCCTTACAGACCCTCCATCGATGAGCAGTTCTTC.

This clonotype was detected a few times. The rearrangement links TRBV12-3 or TRBV12-4 to TRBJ1-3, with no clear D. V was clipped by 3 bases and J by 3 bases, with 9 bases between them. This CDR3 is built from 14 residues. CDR3 sequence: CASSFAGVGNTIYF. Written as DNA, the CDR3 is TGTGCCAGCAGTTTTGCCGGGGTTGGAAACACCATATATTTT.

In this sample, this clonotype turned up many times. V gene TRBV19 combines with J gene TRBJ2-1; 8 nucleotides align to TRBD2. The CDR3 totals 17 residues. The trim removed 3 bases at V and 4 bases at J, leaving 11 bases unmatched. Germline CDR1 LNHDA, CDR2 SQIVND (reference sequence). The CDR3 protein is CASSMAPPSGSYNEQFF. CDR3 bases: TGTGCCAGTAGTATGGCCCCTCCTAGCGGGTCTTACAATGAGCAGTTCTTC.

On this clonotype itself: This clone may be a read error of a much larger clone one base away. J is TRBJ1-1 and V is TRBV9, with D perhaps matching TRBD1 (5 bases). CDR3 length equals 14 residues. Germline V lookup: CDR1 SGDLS, CDR2 YYNGEE. Trimming pared 1 base from V and 1 base from J, leaving 8 bases between. CDR3 sequence reads: CASSVQGGNTEAFF. CDR3 DNA: TGTGCCAGCAGCGTACAGGGCGGGAACACTGAAGCTTTCTTT.

This clonotype was seen ten or more times. This chain uses TRBV7-7 with TRBJ1-5, with D unresolved. The CDR3 loop spans 17 amino acids. The V gene lost 0 bases and the J gene lost 0 bases, with 12 bases spanning the gap. Per the germline V gene, CDR1 is SSHAT and CDR2 is FNYEAQ (reference sequence). CDR3 DNA sequence: TGTGCCAGCAGCTTAGCGCGAAATAGACCTAGCAATCAGCCCCAGCATTTT. Amino acid sequence: CASSLARNRPSNQPQHF. Variable domain in full (rest from reference TRBV7-7 and TRBJ1-5): GAGVSQSPRYKVTKRGQDVTLRCDPISSHATLYWYQQALGQGPEFLTYFNYEAQPDKSGLPSDRFSAERPEGSISTLTIQRTEQRDSAMYRCASSLARNRPSNQPQHFGDGTRLSIL.

This clonotype was counted a few times. The chain carries TRBV28 and TRBJ2-1, with 9 bases matching TRBD1. The germline V gene encodes CDR1 MDHEN and CDR2 SYDVKM. The trim removed 10 bases at V and 4 bases at J, leaving 8 bases unmatched. CDR3 length: 14 amino acids. CDR3 DNA: TGTGCCACCTCCGGGACAGGGCCGTACAATGAGCAGTTCTTC. Translated, it gives CATSGTGPYNEQFF.

This clonotype was seen repeatedly, ten times or more. The CDR3 DNA reads TGTGCCATCAGTAGGGGTCTTGGACAGCCCCAGCATTTT. Amino acids: CAISRGLGQPQHF. The V call is TRBV10-3, the J call TRBJ1-5; perhaps TRBD1 as D (5 bases). CDR1 is ENHRY, CDR2 SYGVKD, per germline. CDR3 length equals 13 residues. V shed 5 bases and J shed 7 bases, with 12 bases lying between them.

In its sample, this clonotype was seen a few times. The chain uses TRBV2 and TRBJ1-1; 12 bases align to TRBD1. Germline assignment: CDR1 SNHLY and CDR2 FYNNEI. This CDR3 contains 13 residues. J was trimmed by 7 bases and V by 6 bases; bases with no gene match: 3. The CDR3 sequence is CASRGQGAHEAFF. In DNA, the CDR3 is TGTGCCAGCAGGGGACAGGGGGCCCATGAAGCTTTCTTT.

This clonotype was detected ten times or more. The chain uses TRBV10-3 and TRBJ2-5; D remains ambiguous. Germline assignment: CDR1 ENHRY and CDR2 SYGVKD. The CDR3 spans 12 residues. The V end lost 0 bases, the J end lost 5 bases, and 4 bases lay between the germline ends. The chain's CDR3 is CAISESGETQYF. The CDR3 region has the DNA TGTGCCATCAGTGAGTCGGGGGAGACCCAGTACTTC.

This chain connects TRBV15 to TRBJ2-2; 8 nucleotides match TRBD1. CDR1 LNHNV and CDR2 YYDKDF come from the germline V gene (reference sequence). The V and J ends lost 5 bases and 1 base, in that order; junction bases with no gene match: 9. The CDR3 is 17 residues long. CDR3 residues: CATSGGTGTGNTGELFF. The CDR3 coding sequence is TGTGCCACCAGCGGAGGGACCGGGACAGGGAACACCGGGGAGCTGTTTTTT.

In regard to this clonotype: A read error is possible here, since a much larger clone lies one base away. The CDR3 end shows no conserved phenylalanine or tryptophan, and so a read error is likely. CDR3 nucleotides: TGTGCCAGCGGGAGGGATTGGAACACCGGGGAGCTGTTTCTT. This translates into CASGRDWNTGELFL. The chain is built from TRBV11-1 and TRBJ2-2; TRBD2 agrees at 7 bases. The V and J ends lost 8 bases and 1 base, in that order; junction bases with no gene match: 4. This CDR3 region has 14 residues. Germline CDR1 and CDR2: SGHAT and FQDESV (reference sequence).

This chain connects TRBV19 to TRBJ2-2, with 7 nucleotides matching TRBD1. Germline CDR1 LNHDA, CDR2 SQIVND (reference sequence). Losses at the gene ends were 9 bases for V and 15 bases for J; bases not matched to a gene: 10. This CDR3 region has 11 residues. The CDR3 DNA sequence: TGTGCCAGCTCGGGGACAGTTGTGGTGTTTTTT. Protein product: CASSGTVVVFF.

This clonotype was found a few times. The chain recombines TRBV29-1 with TRBJ1-6, with a possible D match to TRBD1 (5 bases). Per germline, CDR1 SQVTM and CDR2 ANQGSEA. V shed 6 bases and J shed 1 base, with 7 bases lying between them. CDR3 length: 13 amino acids. The CDR3 bases are TGCAGCGTGCGACAGTCCTATAATTCACCCCTCCACTTT. Amino acids: CSVRQSYNSPLHF.

V and J are TRBV5-6 and TRBJ1-4, with D hard to call. Per the germline V gene, CDR1 is SGHDT and CDR2 is YYEEEE. The V gene lost 0 bases and the J gene lost 3 bases, with 9 bases spanning the gap. The CDR3 has 15 amino acids. The CDR3 sequence is CASSLVGVPNEKLFF. For the CDR3, the DNA is TGTGCCAGCAGCTTGGTTGGGGTACCTAATGAAAAACTGTTTTTT.

V and J are TRBV5-6 and TRBJ1-1; unclear D gene. Trimming took 1 base from V and 3 from J, leaving 13 bases between them. The germline gives CDR1 SGHDT, CDR2 YYEEEE. This CDR3 region has 15 residues. The CDR3 region has the DNA TGTGCCAGCAGCTTGCAGGTTTCAGGAGACACTGAAGCTTTCTTT. As protein: CASSLQVSGDTEAFF.

The chain combines TRBV20-1 with TRBJ2-7; tentative D call: TRBD1 (6 bases). V was shortened by 3 bases and J by 5 bases, with 14 bases between the two germline ends. CDR1 and CDR2 (germline): DFQATT, SNEGSKA (reference sequence). The CDR3 runs to 13 residues. The CDR3 DNA reads TGCAGTGCTAGGGACAGAAGACTGGACGAGCAGTACTTC. This sequence encodes CSARDRRLDEQYF.

This clonotype was counted a few times. This chain uses TRBV2 with TRBJ2-1; no clear D. This CDR3 is built from 11 residues. The V and J ends lost 4 bases and 7 bases respectively, with 5 bases between them. Germline V gene sequence: CDR1 SNHLY, CDR2 FYNNEI. The CDR3 region has the DNA TGTGCCAGCAGTGCTGGAAATGAGCAGTTCTTC. It specifies CASSAGNEQFF.

This clonotype was picked up a small number of times. This chain connects TRBV7-2 to TRBJ1-2, with 9 bases fitting TRBD1. CDR3 size: 14 residues. Germline CDR1 SGHTA, CDR2 FQGNSA. The ends lost 5 bases at V and 7 bases at J; junction bases unmatched: 8. The CDR3 sequence is CASSRPGQGGGYTF. DNA of the CDR3: TGTGCCAGCAGCCGCCCGGGACAGGGTGGTGGCTACACCTTC.